Each of the 26 T cell receptor beta chains below was sequenced from the same sample in a study of regulatory T cells in long-lasting Graves disease. Time point: persistent/refractory GD, antithyroid drugs over 5 years with positive TRAb. After RNA was extracted from PBMCs, the TCR library was made from it. Investigators prepared the TCR beta libraries by applying iRepertoire HTBI primers and Arm-PCR of CDR3 regions. TCRdb reprocessed the multiplex PCR reads with MiXCR, giving one entry per CDR3 protein. The table includes 600,000 to 800,000 distinct CDR3 sequences, about 30% detected once. The sample in question was peripheral blood mononuclear cells (PBMCs), obtained when the disease was refractory, from a patient treated with antithyroid drugs. These TCRs come from a female donor with Graves disease.

The J gene is TRBJ2-7, the V gene TRBV20-1; D gene unclear. Germline assignment: CDR1 DFQATT and CDR2 SNEGSKA (reference sequence). Trimming left V 0 bases short and J 3 bases short, with 6 bases between. The CDR3 spans 12 residues. The CDR3 spells CSARDESYEQYF. In DNA form, the CDR3 reads TGCAGTGCTAGAGACGAAAGCTACGAGCAGTACTTC.

This rearrangement joins TRBV19 to TRBJ2-7, with TRBD1 as a possible D gene (5 bases). Germline lookup yields CDR1 LNHDA and CDR2 SQIVND (reference sequence). Deletions cut 9 bases from V and 1 base from J, with 19 bases between. The CDR3 runs 15 residues. In nucleotides, the CDR3 is TGTGCCAGCAGTCGTGGGGCAGAAGCGTCCTACGAGCAGTACTTC. Translating gives CASSRGAEASYEQYF. The whole variable domain, filled in from reference TRBV19 and TRBJ2-7, reads DGGITQSPKYLFRKEGQNVTLSCEQNLNHDAMYWYRQDPGQGLRLIYYSQIVNDFQKGDIAEGYSVSREKKESFPLTVTSAQKNPTAFYLCASSRGAEASYEQYFGPGTRLTVT.

This clonotype came up once. A junction boundary mismatches the germline segment, possibly from a read error. The chain has TRBV6-1 and TRBJ2-2; possible D gene TRBD2, 6 bases. The CDR3 extends over 17 amino acids. Germline V gene lookup returns CDR1 MNHNS and CDR2 SASEGT. CDR3 protein: CASSEGLTRAGTGGLFF. CDR3 nucleotides: TGTGCCAGCAGTGAGGGCCTAACGAGGGCAGGAACCGGGGGGCTGTTTTTT.

This clonotype was observed a single time. The chain carries TRBV19 and TRBJ2-2; 14 nucleotides match TRBD2. Germline lookup yields CDR1 LNHDA and CDR2 SQIVND (reference sequence). J lost 6 bases, V lost 3 bases, and 9 bases had no gene match. The CDR3 runs to 18 residues. CDR3 sequence: CASSMGSPGLAGAGELFF. CDR3 DNA: TGTGCCAGTAGTATGGGGTCTCCGGGACTAGCGGGAGCCGGGGAGCTGTTTTTT.

The chain has TRBV5-1 and TRBJ2-2, with D maybe TRBD2 (5 bases). In germline, CDR1 is SGHRS, CDR2 YFSETQ. V was shortened by 1 base and J by 6 bases, with 13 bases between the two germline ends. There are 15 residues in the CDR3. The DNA of the CDR3 is TGCGCCAGCAGCTTGTCGGGGTCGGACGCCGGGGAGCTGTTTTTT. Its protein is CASSLSGSDAGELFF.

This clonotype has only one observation. The chain employs TRBV3-1 and TRBJ2-1, with D perhaps TRBD1 (6 bases). The CDR3 length is 17 residues. With 1 base removed from V and 1 base from J, the gap between germline ends came to 14 bases. Germline CDR1 and CDR2: LGHDT and YNNKEL (reference sequence). The CDR3: CASSQGRSQGSYNEQFF. DNA for the CDR3: TGTGCCAGCAGCCAAGGAAGGAGCCAGGGGTCCTACAATGAGCAGTTCTTC.

Comments on this clonotype: A single base separates this from a much larger clone, so it may be a read error. The chain carries TRBV6-2 or TRBV6-3 and TRBJ2-5; D gene uncertain. Looked up from germline, CDR1 is MNHEY and CDR2 is SVGEGT. There are 15 residues in the CDR3. V was pared by 5 bases and J by 2 bases, with 15 bases between. The CDR3 loop reads CASSKMRGIQETQYF. In DNA, the CDR3 is TGTGCCAGCAGTAAGATGAGAGGCATACAAGAGACCCAGTACTTC.

The table lists this clonotype with a few counts. DNA for the CDR3: TGCGCCAGCAGTGAGTCGAGTAATGGGGGCGCTTACTATGGCTACACCTTC. This gives the protein CASSESSNGGAYYGYTF. The rearrangement joins TRBV10-1 to TRBJ1-2; possible D gene TRBD1, 6 bases. V lost 0 bases and J lost 3, with 17 bases in between. Germline assignment: CDR1 WNHNN and CDR2 SYGVQD (reference sequence). The CDR3 contains 17 residues.

This clonotype was found a few times. The chain recombines TRBV7-9 with TRBJ1-6, with D maybe TRBD1 (5 bases). This CDR3 has 16 residues. Germline V gene lookup returns CDR1 SEHNR and CDR2 FQNEAQ (reference sequence). V lost 4 bases and J 10 bases, leaving 20 bases between the germline ends. This CDR3 is CASSSGRLVGGSPLHF. CDR3 sequence (DNA): TGTGCCAGCAGCTCGGGACGGCTGGTAGGAGGATCACCCCTCCACTTT.

This clonotype turned up a few times. The chain combines TRBV6-1 with TRBJ1-2; D unclear. V lost 10 bases and J lost 1, with 13 bases in between. Germline CDR1 is MNHNS and CDR2 is SASEGT. The CDR3 totals 13 residues. The CDR3 here is CAIKPGLNYGYTF. The CDR3 coding sequence is TGTGCCATAAAGCCGGGCCTTAACTATGGCTACACCTTC.

This clonotype was counted only a few times. V is TRBV11-1 and J is TRBJ2-7, with D unclear. Deletions cut 3 bases from V and 1 base from J, with 7 bases between. The CDR3 is 13 residues long. The germline V gene has CDR1 SGHAT and CDR2 FQDESV (reference sequence). CDR3 in amino acids: CASSFLRSYEQYF. CDR3 bases: TGTGCCAGCAGCTTTTTACGGTCCTACGAGCAGTACTTC.

The sample holds a few counts of this clonotype. The chain combines TRBV29-1 with TRBJ2-5; D not certain. There are 14 residues in the CDR3. The V gene's germline CDR1 is SQVTM and CDR2 ANQGSEA. V lost 3 bases and J lost 1, with 12 bases in between. The CDR3 is CSVDEETSQETQYF. The CDR3 DNA reads as TGCAGCGTTGACGAGGAGACAAGCCAAGAGACCCAGTACTTC.

V usage is TRBV7-8 and J usage is TRBJ1-6; 9 bases fit TRBD1. The junction had 8 bases not matched to a gene; V was cut back by 0 bases and J by 8 bases. The CDR3 length is 17 residues. Germline-derived CDR1 and CDR2 are SGHVS and FQNEAQ. Here the CDR3 reads CASSLASTGGGDSPLHF. CDR3 DNA: TGTGCCAGCAGCTTAGCGTCAACAGGGGGCGGGGATTCACCCCTCCACTTT.

In this sample, this clonotype turned up a few times. The rearrangement uses TRBV15 and TRBJ2-7; 8 bases are a match to TRBD1. CDR1 LNHNV and CDR2 YYDKDF come from the germline V gene (reference sequence). This CDR3 comprises 15 residues. V dropped 3 bases and J dropped 2; count of bases not matched to a gene: 6. This CDR3 reads CATSRDQGAPYEQYF. CDR3 bases: TGTGCCACCAGCAGGGACCAGGGGGCTCCCTACGAGCAGTACTTC.

This clonotype was observed a few times. The chain recombines TRBV11-1 with TRBJ2-7; D gene uncertain. V lost 2 bases and J lost 6, with 14 bases in between. The germline V gene has CDR1 SGHAT and CDR2 FQDESV (reference sequence). This CDR3 is 14 amino acids long. CDR3 nucleotide sequence: TGTGCCAGCAGCTTACCCCCGGCGGACGGCGAGCAGTACTTC. This translates into CASSLPPADGEQYF.

In its sample, this clonotype was seen many times. The J gene is TRBJ1-2, the V gene TRBV11-2; 7 bases are shared with TRBD1. CDR3 size: 14 residues. Looked up from germline, CDR1 is SGHAT and CDR2 is FQNNGV. V lost 2 bases and J lost 5; bases outside the gene matches: 5. CDR3 sequence reads: CASSLWGQTYGYTF. In nucleotides, the CDR3 is TGTGCCAGCAGCTTATGGGGACAGACATATGGCTACACCTTC.

The rearrangement uses TRBV6-1 and TRBJ2-3; no firm D call. Germline V gene sequence: CDR1 MNHNS, CDR2 SASEGT. V was trimmed by 6 bases and J by 1 base, leaving 5 bases between them. There are 12 residues in the CDR3. CDR3 DNA sequence: TGTGCCAGCAGCCACCGCACAGATACGCAGTATTTT. It codes for CASSHRTDTQYF.

The rearrangement uses TRBV29-1 and TRBJ1-5; the D is unclear. The CDR3 loop spans 12 amino acids. Germline CDR1 reads SQVTM; CDR2 reads ANQGSEA. V lost 7 bases and J 5 bases, leaving 12 bases between the germline ends. CDR3 loop: CSASGFDQPQHF. In nucleotides, the CDR3 is TGCAGCGCCTCAGGCTTCGATCAGCCCCAGCATTTT.

The chain has TRBV19 and TRBJ1-1; 7 positions agree with TRBD1. The CDR3 totals 15 residues. Looked up from germline, CDR1 is LNHDA and CDR2 is SQIVND (reference sequence). The V segment lost 4 bases and the J segment 4 bases; nucleotides outside the gene matches: 9. The CDR3 loop is CASSTGTGVSTEAFF. DNA of the CDR3: TGTGCCAGTAGTACTGGAACAGGGGTAAGCACTGAAGCTTTCTTT.

The chain is built from TRBV20-1 and TRBJ2-7; D is ambiguous. The CDR3 has 14 residues. Trimming left V 1 base short and J 2 bases short, with 12 bases between. Germline V gene sequence: CDR1 DFQATT, CDR2 SNEGSKA (reference sequence). CDR3 in amino acids: CSARVSRVPYEQYF. CDR3 coding DNA: TGCAGTGCTAGAGTGTCCCGGGTTCCCTACGAGCAGTACTTC.

The table lists this clonotype with a few counts. The chain has TRBV20-1 and TRBJ2-7; a weak D match, TRBD2 (6 bases). Germline CDR1 reads DFQATT; CDR2 reads SNEGSKA (reference sequence). V shed 4 bases and J shed 3 bases, with 13 bases lying between them. This CDR3 comprises 13 residues. The CDR3 loop reads CSAIRLGGYEQYF. The DNA for the CDR3 is TGCAGTGCTATACGACTCGGGGGCTACGAGCAGTACTTC.

The table lists this clonotype with a count of one. The chain links TRBV4-1 to TRBJ2-7; D not certain. V was shortened by 0 bases and J by 5 bases, with 11 bases between the two germline ends. Germline CDR1 and CDR2: MGHRA and YSYEKL. The CDR3 runs 14 residues. In DNA, the CDR3 is TGCGCCAGCAGCCAAGAGGGTAGGGCCCACGAGCAGTACTTC. Amino acid sequence: CASSQEGRAHEQYF.

This clonotype was counted at least ten times. This chain connects TRBV6-1 to TRBJ1-5, with unresolved D. The CDR3 is 13 amino acids. Trimming took 1 base from V and 4 from J, leaving 5 bases between them. Germline CDR1 and CDR2: MNHNS and SASEGT. Written as DNA, the CDR3 is TGTGCCAGCAGTGAAGGACGGAATCAGCCCCAGCATTTT. It yields the protein CASSEGRNQPQHF.

This chain connects TRBV6-1 to TRBJ1-1; no clear D. V lost 9 bases and J 5 bases, leaving 13 bases between the germline ends. This CDR3 comprises 12 residues. Germline V gene data show CDR1 as MNHNS and CDR2 as SASEGT. The CDR3 sequence is CASRPGLTEAFF. CDR3 DNA sequence: TGTGCCAGTCGTCCGGGTCTAACTGAAGCTTTCTTT.

As concerns this clonotype: Mismatch with germline at one junction end may stem from a read error. This chain connects TRBV14 to TRBJ2-7, with 7 bases that match TRBD2. The CDR3 loop spans 14 amino acids. The V gene's germline CDR1 is SGHDN and CDR2 FVKESK. The CDR3 nucleotides read TGTGCCGGCAGCCAAGAGTGGGACTACTACGAGCAGTACTTC. It specifies CAGSQEWDYYEQYF.

A word on this clonotype: Germline is not matched at one junction end, which may reflect a read error. The chain uses TRBV28 and TRBJ1-6, with 10 bases that match TRBD1. This CDR3 comprises 15 residues. Looked up from germline, CDR1 is MDHEN and CDR2 is SYDVKM. The CDR3 DNA reads TGTGCCAGCAGTTCGACAGGGGGCCATAATTCACCCCCCCACTTT. Translated: CASSSTGGHNSPPHF.